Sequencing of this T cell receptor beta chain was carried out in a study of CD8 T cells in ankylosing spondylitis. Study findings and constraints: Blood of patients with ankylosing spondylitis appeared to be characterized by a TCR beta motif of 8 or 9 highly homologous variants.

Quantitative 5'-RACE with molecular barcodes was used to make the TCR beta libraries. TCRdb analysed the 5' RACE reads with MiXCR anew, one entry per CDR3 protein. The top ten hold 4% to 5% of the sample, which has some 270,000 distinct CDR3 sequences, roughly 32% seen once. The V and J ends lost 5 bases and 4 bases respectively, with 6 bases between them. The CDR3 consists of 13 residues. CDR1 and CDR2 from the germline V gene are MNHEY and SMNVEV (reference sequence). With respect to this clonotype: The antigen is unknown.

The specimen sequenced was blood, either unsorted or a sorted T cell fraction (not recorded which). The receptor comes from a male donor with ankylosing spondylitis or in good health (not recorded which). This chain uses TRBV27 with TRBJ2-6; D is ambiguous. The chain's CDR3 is CASSPRGANVLTF. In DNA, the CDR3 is TGTGCCAGCAGTCCGCGGGGGGCCAACGTCCTGACTTTC.